The 21 T cell receptor beta chains below come from one sample, sequenced in a study of cytomegalovirus exposure and HLA in healthy donors. Researchers ran the PCR with 60 Vbeta and 13 Jbeta primers. Produced via immunoSEQ multiplex PCR; TCRdb's table is partial and in-frame only. The sample yields roughly 48,000 clones, about 78% seen once. Sequenced sample: PBMCs. Receptors were obtained from a woman in her twenties or thirties in good health and CMV-seronegative.

The sample holds a few counts of this clone. The chain has TRBV6-4 and TRBJ2-3; 11 bases fit TRBD2. Germline V gives CDR1 MRHNA, CDR2 SNTAGT. CDR3 length equals 15 residues. Trimming cost V 5 bases and J 0 bases; bases outside gene matches: 1. In DNA form, the CDR3 reads TGTGCCAGCAGTCCTAGCGGGGGGAGCACAGATACGCAGTATTTT. This codes for CASSPSGGSTDTQYF.

V and J are TRBV6-1 and TRBJ2-2; the D is unclear. CDR1 MNHNS and CDR2 SASEGT come from the germline V gene. CDR3 size: 15 residues. The germline V and J ends were trimmed by 4 bases and 1 base, with 10 bases remaining between them. The CDR3 loop reads CASSVVTLNTGELFF. The CDR3 nucleotides read TGTGCCAGCAGTGTGGTGACACTGAACACCGGGGAGCTGTTTTTT.

The chain is built from TRBV6-4 and TRBJ2-1; TRBD1 matches 12 bases. Per germline, CDR1 MRHNA and CDR2 SNTAGT. V was pared by 2 bases and J by 8 bases, with 4 bases of the junction left unmatched. This CDR3 contains 15 residues. CDR3 DNA: TGTGCCAGCAGTGACGGGGGACAGGGGGCGGATGAGCAGTTCTTC. Translated, it gives CASSDGGQGADEQFF.

The chain links TRBV7-7 to TRBJ1-5; the D is unclear. CDR3 length equals 13 residues. V was trimmed by 8 bases and J by 9 bases, leaving 17 bases between them. CDR1 and CDR2 from the germline V gene are SSHAT and FNYEAQ (reference sequence). CDR3 region: CASVGRVRPPQHF. As DNA, the CDR3 is TGTGCCAGCGTTGGCCGGGTGCGGCCGCCCCAGCATTTT.

The chain couples TRBV25-1 to TRBJ1-1, with a weak D call TRBD1 (5 bases). Germline CDR1 MGHDK, CDR2 SYGVNS. The CDR3 totals 13 residues. The V end lost 9 bases, the J end lost 6 bases, and 17 bases lay between the germline ends. DNA for the CDR3: TGTGCCAGTACCCGGGGAGGGGTAGCTGAAGCTTTCTTT. This codes for CASTRGGVAEAFF.

This clone was counted a few times. The chain recombines TRBV25-1 with TRBJ2-5; D unclear. The ends were cut back, 5 bases at V and 4 bases at J, with 8 bases in the middle. The CDR3 length is 12 residues. From germline, CDR1 is MGHDK and CDR2 SYGVNS. The DNA of the CDR3 is TGTGCCAGCAGTAACCCGGGAGAGACCCAGTACTTC. This translates into CASSNPGETQYF.

The gene calls are TRBV10-3 and TRBJ1-1; 7 nucleotides match TRBD1. The germline CDR1 and CDR2 sequences are ENHRY and SYGVKD. This CDR3 comprises 15 residues. The trim removed 3 bases at V and 0 bases at J, leaving 4 bases unmatched. This CDR3 reads CAISEGQVVNTEAFF. CDR3 in DNA: TGTGCCATCAGTGAAGGACAGGTCGTGAACACTGAAGCTTTCTTT.

The V call is TRBV27, the J call TRBJ2-1; D ambiguous. Germline CDR1 is MNHEY and CDR2 is SMNVEV (reference sequence). This CDR3 is built from 14 residues. V was trimmed by 3 bases and J by 9 bases, leaving 15 bases between them. The DNA for the CDR3 is TGTGCCAGCAGTTTTGCCGTTGTTTATAGTGAGCAGTTCTTC. Translated, it gives CASSFAVVYSEQFF.

CDR3 amino acids: CASSLGSGGNNEQFF. The CDR3 DNA reads as TGTGCCAGCAGCTTAGGTAGCGGGGGTAACAATGAGCAGTTCTTC. The genes are TRBV7-2 and TRBJ2-1; TRBD2 agrees at 9 bases. Per germline, CDR1 SGHTA and CDR2 FQGNSA. V lost 1 base, J lost 5 bases, and 3 bases stayed unmatched. The CDR3 has 15 residues.

The gene calls are TRBV28 and TRBJ2-5; the match to TRBD1 covers 8 bases. V was pared by 3 bases and J by 5 bases, with 8 bases of the junction left unmatched. This CDR3 is 15 amino acids long. Germline-derived CDR1 and CDR2 are MDHEN and SYDVKM. The CDR3, as DNA: TGTGCCAGCAGTTTCCCAGGGGGCTCGGGGGAGACCCAGTACTTC. Encoded protein: CASSFPGGSGETQYF. Full variable domain (outside the CDR3, taken from reference TRBV28 and TRBJ2-5): DVKVTQSSRYLVKRTGEKVFLECVQDMDHENMFWYRQDPGLGLRLIYFSYDVKMKEKGDIPEGYSVSREKKERFSLILESASTNQTSMYLCASSFPGGSGETQYFGPGTRLLVL.

This clone rates as medium-sized. The J gene is TRBJ2-1, the V gene TRBV30, with 8 bases fitting TRBD2. The CDR3 contains 15 residues. Trimming at V came to 8 bases and at J to 0 bases, leaving 9 bases not matched to a gene. Germline V gives CDR1 GTSNPN, CDR2 SVGIG (reference sequence). CDR3 amino acids: CATSRLAYSYNEQFF. The CDR3 bases are TGTGCCACCTCCAGACTAGCGTACTCCTACAATGAGCAGTTCTTC.

CDR3 loop: CAGISGIGGQYF. Here the CDR3 DNA reads TGTGCCGGAATTAGCGGGATTGGAGGCCAGTACTTC. The chain uses TRBV30 and TRBJ2-5, with 8 bases that match TRBD2. V lost 8 bases, J lost 10 bases, and 12 bases stayed unmatched. Germline values: CDR1 GTSNPN, CDR2 SVGIG (reference sequence). CDR3 size: 12 residues.

The chain couples TRBV7-3 to TRBJ2-5; tentative D call: TRBD1 (6 bases). This CDR3 has 14 amino acids. Germline V gene data show CDR1 as SGHTA and CDR2 as FQGTGA. V was pared by 5 bases and J by 4 bases, with 14 bases between. CDR3 in amino acids: CASSPQGSGETQYF. The CDR3 DNA reads TGTGCCAGCAGCCCACAGGGCAGCGGAGAGACCCAGTACTTC.

In DNA form, the CDR3 reads TGTGCCAGCAGCCAAGTCAGGGGGACACCACCTAACACTGAAGCTTTCTTT. It translates to CASSQVRGTPPNTEAFF. The rearrangement links TRBV4-2 to TRBJ1-1, with 7 bases that match TRBD1. The germline CDR1 and CDR2 sequences are LGHNA and YNFKEQ. The CDR3 length is 17 residues. V shed 1 base and J 2 bases; nucleotides not matched to a gene: 10.

J is TRBJ2-7 and V is TRBV28, with D unresolved. Trimming stripped 1 base from V and 3 bases from J, with 4 bases between. CDR1 and CDR2 from the germline V gene are MDHEN and SYDVKM. The CDR3 is made up of 12 amino acids. CDR3 loop: CASSLSGYEQYF. The CDR3 coding sequence is TGTGCCAGCAGTTTATCGGGCTACGAGCAGTACTTC. Full variable domain (rest looked up from reference TRBV28 and TRBJ2-7): DVKVTQSSRYLVKRTGEKVFLECVQDMDHENMFWYRQDPGLGLRLIYFSYDVKMKEKGDIPEGYSVSREKKERFSLILESASTNQTSMYLCASSLSGYEQYFGPGTRLTVT.

The CDR3 protein is CASSTTGSNEKLFF. CDR3 DNA sequence: TGTGCCAGCAGTACGACAGGGAGTAATGAAAAACTGTTTTTT. The V gene is TRBV6-5, the J gene TRBJ1-4; 7 bases match TRBD1. This CDR3 contains 14 residues. Germline V gene data show CDR1 as MNHEY and CDR2 as SVGAGI. The V gene end was trimmed by 5 bases and the J gene end by 4 bases; junction bases not matched to a gene: 4.

The rearrangement links TRBV9 to TRBJ2-1, with TRBD2 identical over 9 bases. Germline V gene sequence: CDR1 SGDLS, CDR2 YYNGEE. The CDR3 spans 15 residues. The V gene end was trimmed by 4 bases and the J gene end by 9 bases; junction bases not matched to a gene: 11. Here the CDR3 reads CASSLGTSYLGEQFF. CDR3 sequence (DNA): TGTGCCAGCAGCCTTGGGACTAGCTACCTAGGTGAGCAGTTCTTC.

The count of this clone is one. This rearrangement joins TRBV6-1 to TRBJ1-2; 9 bases fit TRBD1. The germline V gene encodes CDR1 MNHNS and CDR2 SASEGT. Trimming took 7 bases from V and 8 from J; bases not matched to a gene: 11. The CDR3 length is 14 residues. The CDR3 region is CASINRGRDLGYTF. The DNA for the CDR3 is TGTGCCAGCATTAACAGGGGGCGCGACTTGGGCTACACCTTC.

This clone is judged medium-sized. This chain joins TRBV30 and TRBJ1-4, with 8 nucleotides matching TRBD1. After removal of 3 bases from V and 7 bases from J, the junction contained 13 bases not matched to a gene. Germline values: CDR1 GTSNPN, CDR2 SVGIG (reference sequence). The CDR3 spans 16 residues. CDR3 in DNA: TGTGCCTGGAGCAAGGTTGGAGGGACAGGAAGTGAAAAACTGTTTTTT. Translating it yields CAWSKVGGTGSEKLFF.

The chain employs TRBV5-1 and TRBJ2-2; a weak D match, TRBD1 (5 bases). This CDR3 region has 14 residues. The germline gives CDR1 SGHRS, CDR2 YFSETQ. V lost 5 bases to trimming and J lost 1 base, with 9 bases between them. The chain's CDR3 is CASSVDMNTGELFF. The CDR3 bases are TGCGCCAGCAGTGTGGACATGAACACCGGGGAGCTGTTTTTT. Supplemented by reference TRBV5-1 and TRBJ2-2, the full variable domain reads KAGVTQTPRYLIKTRGQQVTLSCSPISGHRSVSWYQQTPGQGLQFLFEYFSETQRNKGNFPGRFSGRQFSNSRSEMNVSTLELGDSALYLCASSVDMNTGELFFGEGSRLTVL.

The V gene is TRBV5-1, the J gene TRBJ2-3; tentative D call: TRBD2 (6 bases). Germline V gene lookup returns CDR1 SGHRS and CDR2 YFSETQ. The CDR3 has 15 amino acids. The ends were cut back, 4 bases at V and 6 bases at J, with 18 bases in the middle. CDR3 sequence: CASSPVGASVDTQYF. CDR3 sequence (DNA): TGCGCCAGCAGCCCTGTTGGTGCTAGCGTGGATACGCAGTATTTT.